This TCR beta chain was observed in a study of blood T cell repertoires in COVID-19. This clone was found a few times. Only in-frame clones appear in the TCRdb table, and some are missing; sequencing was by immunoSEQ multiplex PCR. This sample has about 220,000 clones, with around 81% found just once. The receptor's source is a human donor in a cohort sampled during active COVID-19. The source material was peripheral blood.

CDR3 bases: TGTGCCAGCAGGACCTCAGGGGGGAGAGGTGGCTACACCTTC. Encoded protein: CASRTSGGRGGYTF. The rearrangement links TRBV11-2 to TRBJ1-2; 7 nucleotides match TRBD1. The CDR3 spans 14 residues. Germline V gene lookup returns CDR1 SGHAT and CDR2 FQNNGV. V lost 6 bases and J lost 7; bases outside the gene matches: 11.